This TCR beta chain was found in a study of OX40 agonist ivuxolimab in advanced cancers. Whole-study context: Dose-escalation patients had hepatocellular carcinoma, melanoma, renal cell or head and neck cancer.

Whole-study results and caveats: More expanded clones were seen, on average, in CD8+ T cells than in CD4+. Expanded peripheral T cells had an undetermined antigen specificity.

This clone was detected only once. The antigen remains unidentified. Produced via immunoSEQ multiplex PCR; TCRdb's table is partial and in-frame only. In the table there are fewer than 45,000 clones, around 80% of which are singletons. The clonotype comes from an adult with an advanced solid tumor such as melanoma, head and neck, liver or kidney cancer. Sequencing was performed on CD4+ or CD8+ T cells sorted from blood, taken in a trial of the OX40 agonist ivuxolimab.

The CDR3 here is CASSYTDRGYTF. CDR3 DNA sequence: TGTGCCAGCAGTTACACGGACAGGGGATACACCTTC. The chain uses TRBV6-6 and TRBJ1-2; 9 bases match TRBD1. The CDR3 has 12 residues. Trimming removed 2 bases from V and 11 bases from J; junction bases left unmatched: 3. The germline V gene has CDR1 MNHNY and CDR2 SVGAGI (reference sequence).